One and the same sample provided the 7 T cell receptor beta chains below, sequenced in a study of sequential checkpoint blockade in melanoma (dated by TCRdb to the late 2010s). The meaning of the sample's treatment or condition label: randomized to nivolumab then ipilimumab (arm A) or the reverse (arm B). The library was obtained by the immunoSEQ multiplex PCR assay. TCRdb mirrors the immuneACCESS table, restricted to in-frame sequences. Some clones are absent from its copies; in checked studies, under half trace to an unresolved V gene, and the reason for the others is unknown. Counted in this sample were about 25,000 clones; roughly 81% of them appeared once. The ten most abundant clones make up around a fifth of the sample. Specimen: CD8+ T cells sorted from blood (inferred from file names), collected from a patient given nivolumab and ipilimumab in sequence. The receptors were gathered from a human donor with melanoma.

This chain joins TRBV4-3 and TRBJ2-5; TRBD1 might be the D (6 bases). The J call is doubtful: the DNA matches TRBJ2-7 better. Germline values: CDR1 LGHNA, CDR2 YSLEER. The CDR3 is 15 amino acids. CDR3 sequence (DNA): TGCGCCAGCAGCCAAGACTCAGGGGTTGCCTACGAGCAGTACTTC. Protein sequence: CASSQDSGVAYEQYF.

In its sample, this clone was seen once. The rearrangement uses TRBV6-5 and TRBJ1-6; D remains ambiguous. V lost 0 bases and J 9 bases, leaving 6 bases between the germline ends. Per germline, CDR1 MNHEY and CDR2 SVGAGI. CDR3 length: 13 residues. The chain's CDR3 is CASSYSPSSPLHF. CDR3 nucleotides: TGTGCCAGCAGTTACTCGCCGAGTTCACCCCTCCACTTT.

The rearrangement links TRBV5-6 to TRBJ1-1; the D is unclear. The CDR3 loop spans 12 amino acids. Germline CDR1 and CDR2: SGHDT and YYEEEE. Trimming removed 2 bases from V and 5 bases from J, with 7 bases in between. CDR3 amino acids: CASSFSGTEAFF. The CDR3 DNA reads as TGTGCCAGCAGCTTCTCCGGTACTGAAGCTTTCTTT. The entire variable domain, with the rest obtained from reference TRBV5-6 and TRBJ1-1, is as follows: DAGVTQSPTHLIKTRGQQVTLRCSPKSGHDTVSWYQQALGQGPQFIFQYYEEEERQRGNFPDRFSGHQFPNYSSELNVNALLLGDSALYLCASSFSGTEAFFGQGTRLTVV.

V gene TRBV5-6 combines with J gene TRBJ2-7; weak D call: TRBD1 (6 bases). Germline CDR1 SGHDT, CDR2 YYEEEE. This CDR3 contains 15 residues. V was pared by 0 bases and J by 5 bases, with 15 bases between. DNA of the CDR3: TGTGCCAGCAGCTTGGCAGGGGCTCCGAACAACGAGCAGTACTTC. Translated: CASSLAGAPNNEQYF.

The chain joins TRBV29-1 to TRBJ2-7; D perhaps matches TRBD1 (6 bases). Trimming removed 2 bases at V and 6 bases at J, with 11 bases between. The germline V gene encodes CDR1 SQVTM and CDR2 ANQGSEA. This CDR3 region has 12 residues. The CDR3 region is CSVELGAGEQYF. The CDR3 bases are TGCAGCGTTGAACTGGGGGCAGGCGAGCAGTACTTC.

The genes are TRBV4-3 and TRBJ2-7; 8 bases are shared with TRBD2. The junction had 7 bases not matched to a gene; V was cut back by 0 bases and J by 0 bases. Germline assignment: CDR1 LGHNA and CDR2 YSLEER. CDR3 length equals 17 residues. CDR3: CASSQESGAGGSYEQYF. The CDR3 DNA reads as TGCGCCAGCAGCCAAGAGAGTGGGGCGGGGGGCTCCTACGAGCAGTACTTC.

A single count supports this clone. The V and J genes are TRBV9 and TRBJ2-1; 10 bases are shared with TRBD2. In germline, CDR1 is SGDLS, CDR2 YYNGEE. The V and J ends lost 0 bases and 9 bases, in that order; junction bases with no gene match: 6. The CDR3 is made up of 15 amino acids. CDR3 DNA sequence: TGTGCCAGCAGCGTAGGGTCAGCGGGAGGGGGTGAGCAGTTCTTC. Translation gives CASSVGSAGGGEQFF. The variable domain in full, with the rest retrieved from reference TRBV9 and TRBJ2-1, is DSGVTQTPKHLITATGQRVTLRCSPRSGDLSVYWYQQSLDQGLQFLIQYYNGEERAKGNILERFSAQQFPDLHSELNLSSLELGDSALYFCASSVGSAGGGEQFFGPGTRLTVL.